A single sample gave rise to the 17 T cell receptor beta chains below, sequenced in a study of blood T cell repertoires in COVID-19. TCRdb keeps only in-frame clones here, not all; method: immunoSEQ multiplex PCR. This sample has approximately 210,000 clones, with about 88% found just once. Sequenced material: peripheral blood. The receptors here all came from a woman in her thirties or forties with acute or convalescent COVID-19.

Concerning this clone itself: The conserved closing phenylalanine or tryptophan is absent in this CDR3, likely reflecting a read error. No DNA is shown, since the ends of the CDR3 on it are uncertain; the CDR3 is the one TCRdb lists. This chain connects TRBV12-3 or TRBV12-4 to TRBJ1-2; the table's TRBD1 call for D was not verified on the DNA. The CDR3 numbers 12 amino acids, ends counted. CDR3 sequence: CASSSTGGFISV.

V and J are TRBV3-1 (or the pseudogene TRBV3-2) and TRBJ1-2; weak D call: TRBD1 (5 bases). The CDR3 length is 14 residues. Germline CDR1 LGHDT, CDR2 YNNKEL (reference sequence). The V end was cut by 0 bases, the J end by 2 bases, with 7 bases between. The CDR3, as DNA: TGTGCCAGCAGCCAAGAAGCAGGGAACTATGGCTACACCTTC. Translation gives CASSQEAGNYGYTF.

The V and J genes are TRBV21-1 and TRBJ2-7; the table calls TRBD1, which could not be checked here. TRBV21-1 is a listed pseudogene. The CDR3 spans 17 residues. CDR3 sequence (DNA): TGTGCCAGCAGCACAGTACGGACAGGCCAGAGCTCCTACGAGCAGTACGTC. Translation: CASSTVRTGQSSYEQYV.

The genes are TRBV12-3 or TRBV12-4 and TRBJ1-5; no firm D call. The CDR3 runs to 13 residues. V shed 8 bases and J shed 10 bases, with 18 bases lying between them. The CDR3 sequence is CASASSFPGPQHF. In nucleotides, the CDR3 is TGTGCCAGCGCTTCCTCGTTTCCTGGCCCCCAGCATTTT.

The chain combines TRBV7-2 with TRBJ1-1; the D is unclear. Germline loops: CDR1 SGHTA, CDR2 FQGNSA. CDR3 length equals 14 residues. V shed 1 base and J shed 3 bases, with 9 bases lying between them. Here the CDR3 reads CASSLVRVDTEAFF. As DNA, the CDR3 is TGTGCCAGCAGCTTAGTTCGGGTCGACACTGAAGCTTTCTTT.

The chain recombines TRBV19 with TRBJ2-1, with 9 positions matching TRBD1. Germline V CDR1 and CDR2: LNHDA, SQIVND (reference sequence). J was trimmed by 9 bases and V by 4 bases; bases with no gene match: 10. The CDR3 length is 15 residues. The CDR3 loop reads CASSSYRDRVAEQFF. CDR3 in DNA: TGTGCCAGTAGTAGTTACCGGGACAGGGTGGCTGAGCAGTTCTTC.

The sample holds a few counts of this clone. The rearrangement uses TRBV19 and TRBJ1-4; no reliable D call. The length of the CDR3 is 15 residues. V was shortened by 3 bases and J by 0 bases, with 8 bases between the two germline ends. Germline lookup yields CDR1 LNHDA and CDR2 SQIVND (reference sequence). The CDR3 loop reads CASSIGETTNEKLFF. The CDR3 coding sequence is TGTGCCAGTAGTATCGGGGAAACAACTAATGAAAAACTGTTTTTT.

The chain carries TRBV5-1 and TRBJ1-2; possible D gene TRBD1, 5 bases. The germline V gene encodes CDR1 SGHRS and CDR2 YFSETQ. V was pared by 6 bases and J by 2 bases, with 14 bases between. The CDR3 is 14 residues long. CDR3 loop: CASTTGAENYGYTF. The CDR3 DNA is TGCGCCAGCACAACAGGTGCAGAAAACTATGGCTACACCTTC.

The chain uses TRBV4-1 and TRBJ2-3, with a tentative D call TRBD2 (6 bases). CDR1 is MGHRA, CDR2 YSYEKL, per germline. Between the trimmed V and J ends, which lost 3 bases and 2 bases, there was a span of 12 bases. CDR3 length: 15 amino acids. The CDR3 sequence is CASSQELAPTDTQYF. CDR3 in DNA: TGCGCCAGCAGCCAGGAACTAGCTCCCACAGATACGCAGTATTTT.

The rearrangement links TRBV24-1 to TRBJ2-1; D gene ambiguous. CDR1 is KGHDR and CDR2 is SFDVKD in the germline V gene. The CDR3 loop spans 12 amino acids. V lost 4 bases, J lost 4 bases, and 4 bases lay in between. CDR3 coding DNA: TGTGCCACCAGTGAGACATACAATGAGCAGTTCTTC. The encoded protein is CATSETYNEQFF.

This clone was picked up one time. CDR3 bases: TGTGCCAGCAGCTCGACAGCGGGGACGGTCAATGAGCAGTTCTTC. Protein product: CASSSTAGTVNEQFF. This rearrangement joins TRBV11-2 to TRBJ2-1; TRBD2 agrees at 7 bases. The length of the CDR3 is 15 residues. Trimming took 4 bases from V and 6 from J; bases not matched to a gene: 9. Germline CDR1 SGHAT, CDR2 FQNNGV.

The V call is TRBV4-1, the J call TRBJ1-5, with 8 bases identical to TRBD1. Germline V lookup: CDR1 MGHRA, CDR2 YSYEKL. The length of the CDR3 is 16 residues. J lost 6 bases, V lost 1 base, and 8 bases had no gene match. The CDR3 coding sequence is TGCGCCAGCAGCCAAGGGTCAGGGGGCGCTTCTCAGCCCCAGCATTTT. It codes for CASSQGSGGASQPQHF.

For the CDR3, the DNA is TGTGCCAGCAGCTTAGCCACAGACCCCTCTGGAAACACCATATATTTT. It encodes CASSLATDPSGNTIYF. This rearrangement joins TRBV13 to TRBJ1-3; D gene uncertain. This CDR3 is 16 amino acids long. The V end lost 1 base, the J end lost 0 bases, and 10 bases lay between the germline ends. Germline assignment: CDR1 PRHDT and CDR2 FYEKMQ (reference sequence).

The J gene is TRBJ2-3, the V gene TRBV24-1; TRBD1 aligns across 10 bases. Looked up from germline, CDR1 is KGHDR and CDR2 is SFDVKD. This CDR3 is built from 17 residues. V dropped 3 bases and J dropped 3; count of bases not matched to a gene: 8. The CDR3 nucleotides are TGTGCCACCAGTGATAGACTTGGGACAGGGGCTACAGATACGCAGTATTTT. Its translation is CATSDRLGTGATDTQYF.

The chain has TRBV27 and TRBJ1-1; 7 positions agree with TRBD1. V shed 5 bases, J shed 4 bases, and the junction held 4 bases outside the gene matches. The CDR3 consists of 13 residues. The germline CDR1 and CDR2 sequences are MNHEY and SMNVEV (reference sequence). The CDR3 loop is CASSRGQVTEAFF. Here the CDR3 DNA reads TGTGCCAGCAGTCGCGGACAGGTCACTGAAGCTTTCTTT.

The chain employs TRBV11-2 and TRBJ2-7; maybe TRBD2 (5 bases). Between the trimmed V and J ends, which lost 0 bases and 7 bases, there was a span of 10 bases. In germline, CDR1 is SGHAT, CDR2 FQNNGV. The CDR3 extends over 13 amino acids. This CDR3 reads CASSLDRGWEQYV. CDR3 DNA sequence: TGTGCCAGCAGCTTAGATCGGGGTTGGGAGCAGTACGTC.

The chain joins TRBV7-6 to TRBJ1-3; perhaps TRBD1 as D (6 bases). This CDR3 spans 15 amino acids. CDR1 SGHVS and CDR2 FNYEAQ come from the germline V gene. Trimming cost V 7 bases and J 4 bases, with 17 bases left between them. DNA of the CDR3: TGTGCCAGCACCGCATCGGGGGGCGCGGGAAACACCATATATTTT. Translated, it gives CASTASGGAGNTIYF.